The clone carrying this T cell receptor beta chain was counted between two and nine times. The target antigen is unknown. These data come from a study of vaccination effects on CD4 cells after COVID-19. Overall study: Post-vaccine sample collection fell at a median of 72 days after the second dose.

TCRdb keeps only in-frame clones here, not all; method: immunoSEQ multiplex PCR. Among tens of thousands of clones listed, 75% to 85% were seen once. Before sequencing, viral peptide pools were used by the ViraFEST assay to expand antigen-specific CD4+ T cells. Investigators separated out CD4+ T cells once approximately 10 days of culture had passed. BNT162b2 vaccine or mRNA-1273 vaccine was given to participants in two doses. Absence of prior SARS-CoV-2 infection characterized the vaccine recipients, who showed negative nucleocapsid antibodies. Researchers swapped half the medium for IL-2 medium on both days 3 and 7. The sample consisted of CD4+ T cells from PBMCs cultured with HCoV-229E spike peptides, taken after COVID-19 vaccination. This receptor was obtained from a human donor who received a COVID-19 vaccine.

The CDR3 nucleotides are TGTGCCAGCAGCCCCTCCCTGGGGGAGACTGAAGCTTTCTTT. Protein: CASSPSLGETEAFF. The J gene is TRBJ1-1, the V gene TRBV9; possible D gene TRBD1, 5 bases. The CDR3 loop spans 14 amino acids. Germline loops: CDR1 SGDLS, CDR2 YYNGEE. V was pared by 4 bases and J by 5 bases, with 15 bases between.